These 5 T cell receptor beta chains were all obtained from the same sample, sequenced in a study of neurological immune-mediated disorders. TCRdb processed the 5' RACE reads anew with MiXCR; each CDR3 protein has one entry. The sample contains about 65,000 distinct CDR3 sequences, under 5% of which appear only once. Sequencing input: PBMCs. The receptors were gathered from a man aged 45-65 years with multiple sclerosis.

Many counts were recorded for this clonotype. J is TRBJ2-2 and V is TRBV2, with 11 bases lining up with TRBD1. Germline CDR1 is SNHLY and CDR2 is FYNNEI. The ends lost 8 bases at V and 6 bases at J; junction bases unmatched: 5. The CDR3 has 14 residues. CDR3 DNA: TGTGCCAGCCGGGACAGGGGGTCTGCCGGGGAGCTGTTTTTT. Translating it yields CASRDRGSAGELFF.

This clonotype was picked up many times. The chain is built from TRBV20-1 and TRBJ1-5; 9 nucleotides align to TRBD1. This CDR3 has 14 amino acids. The germline gives CDR1 DFQATT, CDR2 SNEGSKA (reference sequence). V shed 3 bases, J shed 3 bases, and the junction held 3 bases outside the gene matches. The CDR3 reads CSASWTGVNQPQHF. The CDR3 DNA reads as TGCAGTGCTAGCTGGACAGGGGTCAATCAGCCCCAGCATTTT.

The table lists this clonotype with many counts. The V call is TRBV5-6, the J call TRBJ1-6; D gene ambiguous. V was shortened by 4 bases and J by 8 bases, with 16 bases between the two germline ends. There are 15 residues in the CDR3. Germline CDR1 reads SGHDT; CDR2 reads YYEEEE. The CDR3 coding sequence is TGTGCCAGCAGCCAGAGGTACCGATGGGATTCACCCCTCCACTTT. Translation gives CASSQRYRWDSPLHF.

This clonotype was seen at least ten times. This chain links TRBV18 with TRBJ2-3; TRBD2 aligns across 7 bases. CDR1 is KGHSH, CDR2 LQKENI, per germline. The CDR3 covers 19 residues. V trimming: 3 bases; J trimming: 2 bases; junction bases outside the gene matches: 17. Written as DNA, the CDR3 is TGTGCCAGCTCACCGCTTCGCTGGGAGGCGGGGGAGAACACAGATACGCAGTATTTT. Its protein product is CASSPLRWEAGENTDTQYF. Full variable domain (rest looked up from reference TRBV18 and TRBJ2-3): NAGVMQNPRHLVRRRGQEARLRCSPMKGHSHVYWYRQLPEEGLKFMVYLQKENIIDESGMPKERFSAEFPKEGPSILRIQQVVRGDSAAYFCASSPLRWEAGENTDTQYFGPGTRLTVL.

This clonotype was observed at least ten times. The chain employs TRBV5-1 and TRBJ1-6; TRBD1 is a possible D gene (5 bases). Germline CDR1 and CDR2: SGHRS and YFSETQ. The CDR3 consists of 13 residues. V shed 3 bases and J shed 8 bases, with 9 bases lying between them. CDR3 residues: CASSYDSDSPLHF. CDR3 bases: TGCGCCAGCAGCTATGACAGTGATTCACCCCTCCACTTT. Based on the CDR3 plus reference TRBV5-1 and TRBJ1-6, the full variable domain is KAGVTQTPRYLIKTRGQQVTLSCSPISGHRSVSWYQQTPGQGLQFLFEYFSETQRNKGNFPGRFSGRQFSNSRSEMNVSTLELGDSALYLCASSYDSDSPLHFGNGTRLTVT.